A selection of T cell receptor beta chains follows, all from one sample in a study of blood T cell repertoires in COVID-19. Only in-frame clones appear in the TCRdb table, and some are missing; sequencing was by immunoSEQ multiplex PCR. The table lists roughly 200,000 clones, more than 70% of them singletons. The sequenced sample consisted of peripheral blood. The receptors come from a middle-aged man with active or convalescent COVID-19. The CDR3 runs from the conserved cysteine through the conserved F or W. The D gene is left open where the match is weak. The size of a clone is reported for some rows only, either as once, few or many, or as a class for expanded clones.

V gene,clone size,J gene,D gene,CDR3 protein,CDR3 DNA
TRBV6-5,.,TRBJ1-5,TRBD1,CASSSDRGGQPQHF,TGTGCCAGCAGTTCAGACAGGGGCGGTCAGCCCCAGCATTTT
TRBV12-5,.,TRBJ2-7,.,CASGLKPGGAIYEQYF,TGTGCTAGTGGTTTAAAACCAGGAGGAGCAATCTACGAGCAGTACTTC
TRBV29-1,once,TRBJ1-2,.,CSVEGSYGYTF,TGCAGCGTAGAGGGCTCCTATGGCTACACCTTC
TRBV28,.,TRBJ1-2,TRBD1,CASSLSDRVHGYTF,TGTGCCAGCAGTTTATCGGACAGGGTCCATGGCTACACCTTC
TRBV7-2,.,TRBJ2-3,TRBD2,CASSFRLAGGSTDTQYF,TGTGCCAGCAGCTTCAGACTAGCGGGGGGGAGCACAGATACGCAGTATTTT
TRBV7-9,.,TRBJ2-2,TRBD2,CASSRDYGELFF,TGTGCCAGCAGTCGGGACTACGGGGAGCTGTTTTTT
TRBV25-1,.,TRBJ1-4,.,CASSDSRQATNEKLFF,TGTGCCAGCAGTGACTCCCGACAGGCAACTAATGAAAAACTGTTTTTT
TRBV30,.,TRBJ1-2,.,CATLPQESYGYTF,TGTGCTACTCTTCCACAGGAATCCTATGGCTACACCTTC
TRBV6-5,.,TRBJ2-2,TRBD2,CASSGGDNTGELFF,TGTGCCAGCAGCGGGGGGGATAACACCGGGGAGCTGTTTTTT
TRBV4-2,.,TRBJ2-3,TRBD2,CASSQTVLSSGGLRDTQYF,TGTGCCAGCAGCCAGACAGTCCTTTCTAGCGGGGGACTCCGGGATACGCAGTATTTT
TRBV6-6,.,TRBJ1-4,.,CASSPTPGATNEKLFF,TGTGCCAGCAGCCCTACCCCAGGGGCAACTAATGAAAAACTGTTTTTT
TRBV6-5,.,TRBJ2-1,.,CASARQPMGWQFF,TGTGCCAGCGCGCGACAGCCTATGGGTTGGCAGTTCTTC